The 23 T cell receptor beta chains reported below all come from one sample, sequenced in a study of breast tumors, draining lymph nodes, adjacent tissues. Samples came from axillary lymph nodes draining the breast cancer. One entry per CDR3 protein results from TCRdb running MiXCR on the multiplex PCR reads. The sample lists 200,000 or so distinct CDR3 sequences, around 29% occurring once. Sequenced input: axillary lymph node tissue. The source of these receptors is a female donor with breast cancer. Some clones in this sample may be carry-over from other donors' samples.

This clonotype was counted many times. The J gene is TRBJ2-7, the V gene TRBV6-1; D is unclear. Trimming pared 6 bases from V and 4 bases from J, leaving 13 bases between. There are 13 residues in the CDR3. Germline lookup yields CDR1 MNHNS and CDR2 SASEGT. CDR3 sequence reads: CASSYKSRYEQYF. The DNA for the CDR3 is TGTGCCAGCAGCTACAAGAGTCGATACGAGCAGTACTTC.

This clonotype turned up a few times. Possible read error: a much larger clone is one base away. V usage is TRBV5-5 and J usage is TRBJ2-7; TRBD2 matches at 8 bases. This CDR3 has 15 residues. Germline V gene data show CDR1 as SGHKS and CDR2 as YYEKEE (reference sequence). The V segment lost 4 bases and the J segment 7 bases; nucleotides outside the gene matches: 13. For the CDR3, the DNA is TGTGCCAGCAGCCGCCGGGAGGCAGCGGGAGAGGAGCAGTACTTC. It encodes CASSRREAAGEEQYF.

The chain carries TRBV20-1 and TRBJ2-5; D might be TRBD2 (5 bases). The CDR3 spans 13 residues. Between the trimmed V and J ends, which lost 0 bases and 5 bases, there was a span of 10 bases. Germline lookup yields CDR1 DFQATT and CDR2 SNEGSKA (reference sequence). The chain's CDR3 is CSARDMGGETQYF. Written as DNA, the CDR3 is TGCAGTGCTAGAGATATGGGCGGGGAGACCCAGTACTTC.

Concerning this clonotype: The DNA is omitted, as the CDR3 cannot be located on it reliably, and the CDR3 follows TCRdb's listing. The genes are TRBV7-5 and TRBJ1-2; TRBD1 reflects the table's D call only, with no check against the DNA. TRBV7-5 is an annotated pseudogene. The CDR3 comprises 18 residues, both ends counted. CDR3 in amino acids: CISVPEAHWDRAVHGYTF.

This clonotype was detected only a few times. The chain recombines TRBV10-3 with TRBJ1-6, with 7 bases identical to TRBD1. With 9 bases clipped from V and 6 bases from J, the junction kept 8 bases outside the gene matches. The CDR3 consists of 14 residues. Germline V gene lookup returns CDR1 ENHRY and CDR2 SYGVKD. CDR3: CAISGQEINSPLHF. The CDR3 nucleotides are TGTGCCATTTCTGGACAGGAGATTAATTCACCCCTCCACTTT.

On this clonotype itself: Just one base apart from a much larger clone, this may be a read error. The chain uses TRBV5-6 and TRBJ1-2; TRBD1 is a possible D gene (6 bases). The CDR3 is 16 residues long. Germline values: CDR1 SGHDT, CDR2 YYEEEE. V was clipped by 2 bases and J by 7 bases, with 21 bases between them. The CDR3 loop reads CASSFGDRGGRCGYTF. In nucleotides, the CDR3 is TGTGCCAGCAGCTTCGGGGATCGCGGGGGGCGATGTGGCTACACCTTC.

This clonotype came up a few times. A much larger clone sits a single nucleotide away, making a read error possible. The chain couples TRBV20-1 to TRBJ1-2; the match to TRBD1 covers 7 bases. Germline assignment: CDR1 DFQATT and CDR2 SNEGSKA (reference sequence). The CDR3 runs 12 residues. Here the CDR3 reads CSASRQGDGSTF. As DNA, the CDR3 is TGCAGTGCTAGTCGGCAGGGGGATGGCTCCACCTTC.

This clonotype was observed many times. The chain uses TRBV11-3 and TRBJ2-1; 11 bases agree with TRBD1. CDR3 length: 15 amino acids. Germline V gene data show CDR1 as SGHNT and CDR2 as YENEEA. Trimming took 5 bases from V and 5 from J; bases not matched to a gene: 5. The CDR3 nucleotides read TGTGCCAGCAGCCTGGGGGGACAGGGGGACAATGAGCAGTTCTTC. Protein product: CASSLGGQGDNEQFF.

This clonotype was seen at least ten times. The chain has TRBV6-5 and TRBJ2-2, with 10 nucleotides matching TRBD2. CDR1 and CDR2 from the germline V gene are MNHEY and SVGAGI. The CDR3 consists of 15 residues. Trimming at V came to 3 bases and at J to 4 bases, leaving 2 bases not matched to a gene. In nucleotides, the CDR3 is TGTGCCAGCAGTTATGAGCGGGGGGGCACCGGGGAGCTGTTTTTT. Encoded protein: CASSYERGGTGELFF.

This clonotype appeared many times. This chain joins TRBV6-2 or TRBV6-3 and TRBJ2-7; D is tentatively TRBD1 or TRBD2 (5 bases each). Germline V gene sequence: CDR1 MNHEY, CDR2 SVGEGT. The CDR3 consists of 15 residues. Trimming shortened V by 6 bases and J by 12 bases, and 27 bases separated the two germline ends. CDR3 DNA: TGTGCCAGCAGACCTCTTGGGGACGCCTTAGATAAGATGTACTTC. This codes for CASRPLGDALDKMYF.

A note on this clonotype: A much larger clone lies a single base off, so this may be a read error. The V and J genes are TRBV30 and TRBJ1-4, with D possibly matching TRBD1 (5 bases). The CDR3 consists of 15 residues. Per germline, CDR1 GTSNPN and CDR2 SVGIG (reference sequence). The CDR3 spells CAWSVGAGTNEELFF. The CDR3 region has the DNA TGTGCCTGGAGCGTCGGGGCGGGGACTAATGAAGAACTGTTTTTT.

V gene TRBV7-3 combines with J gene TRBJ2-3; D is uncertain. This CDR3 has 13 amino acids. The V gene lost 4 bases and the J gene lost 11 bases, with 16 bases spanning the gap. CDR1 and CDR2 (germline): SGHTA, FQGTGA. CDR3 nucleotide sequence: TGTGCCAGCAGCTGGACCGGATCCAATGAGCAGTATTTT. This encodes CASSWTGSNEQYF.

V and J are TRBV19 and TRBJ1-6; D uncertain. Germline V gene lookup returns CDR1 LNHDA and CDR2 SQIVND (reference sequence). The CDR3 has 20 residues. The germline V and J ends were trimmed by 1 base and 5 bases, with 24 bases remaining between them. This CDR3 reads CASSIVFGEGGINNNSPLHF. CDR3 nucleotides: TGTGCCAGTAGTATAGTCTTCGGTGAGGGAGGGATTAACAATAATTCACCCCTCCACTTT.

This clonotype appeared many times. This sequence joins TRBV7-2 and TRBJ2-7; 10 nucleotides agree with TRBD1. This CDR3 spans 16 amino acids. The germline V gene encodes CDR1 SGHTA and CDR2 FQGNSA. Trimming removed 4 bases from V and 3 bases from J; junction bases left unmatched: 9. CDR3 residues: CASSWPRGQGNYEQYF. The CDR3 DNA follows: TGTGCCAGCAGCTGGCCTAGGGGACAGGGGAACTACGAGCAGTACTTC.

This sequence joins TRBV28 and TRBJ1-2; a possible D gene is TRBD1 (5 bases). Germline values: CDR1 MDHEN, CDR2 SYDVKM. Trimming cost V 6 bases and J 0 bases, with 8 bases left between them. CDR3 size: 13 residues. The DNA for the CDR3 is TGTGCCAGCAGGGACAAAGCTAACTATGGCTACACCTTC. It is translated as CASRDKANYGYTF.

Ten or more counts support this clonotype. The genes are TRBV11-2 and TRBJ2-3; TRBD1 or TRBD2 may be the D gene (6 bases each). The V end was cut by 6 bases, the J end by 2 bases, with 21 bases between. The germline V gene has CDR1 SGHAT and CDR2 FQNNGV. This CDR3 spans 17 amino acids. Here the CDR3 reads CASSHSGGLIYTDTQYF. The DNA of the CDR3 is TGTGCCAGCAGTCACTCTGGGGGGCTAATTTACACAGATACGCAGTATTTT.

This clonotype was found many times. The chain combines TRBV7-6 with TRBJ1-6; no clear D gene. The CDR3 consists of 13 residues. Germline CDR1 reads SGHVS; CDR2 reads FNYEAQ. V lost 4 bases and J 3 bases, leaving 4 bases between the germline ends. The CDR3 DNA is TGTGCCAGCAGCTCTCTCTATAATTCACCCCTCCACTTT. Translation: CASSSLYNSPLHF.

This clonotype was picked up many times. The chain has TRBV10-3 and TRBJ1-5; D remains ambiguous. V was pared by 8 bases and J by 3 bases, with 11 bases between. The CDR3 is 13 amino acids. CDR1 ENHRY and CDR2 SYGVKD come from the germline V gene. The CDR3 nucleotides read TGTGCCATCCAGGAGACCGTCAATCAGCCCCAGCATTTT. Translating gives CAIQETVNQPQHF.

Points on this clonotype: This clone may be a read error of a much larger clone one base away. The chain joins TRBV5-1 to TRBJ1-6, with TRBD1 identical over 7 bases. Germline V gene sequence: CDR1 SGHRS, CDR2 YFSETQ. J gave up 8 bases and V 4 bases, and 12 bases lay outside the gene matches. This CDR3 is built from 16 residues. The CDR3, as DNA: TGCGCCAGCAGCGTCGGCGGCGGGACAGATGATTCACCCCTCCACTTT. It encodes CASSVGGGTDDSPLHF.

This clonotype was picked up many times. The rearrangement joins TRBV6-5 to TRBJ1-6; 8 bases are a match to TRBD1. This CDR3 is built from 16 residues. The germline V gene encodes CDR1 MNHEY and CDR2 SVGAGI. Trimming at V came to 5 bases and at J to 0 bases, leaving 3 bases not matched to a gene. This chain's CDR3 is CASSRTGSSYNSPLHF. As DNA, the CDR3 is TGTGCCAGCAGTCGGACAGGGAGCTCCTATAATTCACCCCTCCACTTT.

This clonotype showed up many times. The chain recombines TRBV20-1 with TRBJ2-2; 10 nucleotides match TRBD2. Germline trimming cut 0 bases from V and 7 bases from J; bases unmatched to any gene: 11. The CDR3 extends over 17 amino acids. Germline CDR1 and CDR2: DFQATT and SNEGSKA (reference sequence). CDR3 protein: CSARDQRSSGRSGELFF. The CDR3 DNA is TGCAGTGCTAGAGATCAAAGGTCTAGCGGGAGAAGCGGGGAGCTGTTTTTT.

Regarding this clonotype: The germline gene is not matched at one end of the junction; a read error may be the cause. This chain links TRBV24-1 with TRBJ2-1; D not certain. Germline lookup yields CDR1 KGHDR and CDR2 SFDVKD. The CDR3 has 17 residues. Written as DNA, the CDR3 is TGTGCCACCAGTGACCGCTTTAGCAGGAGCTCCTACAATGAGCAGTCCTTC. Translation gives CATSDRFSRSSYNEQSF.

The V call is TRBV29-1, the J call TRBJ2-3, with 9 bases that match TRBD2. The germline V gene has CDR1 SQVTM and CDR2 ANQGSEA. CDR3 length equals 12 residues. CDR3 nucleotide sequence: TGCAGTGACGGGACTAGCTCAGATACGCAGTATTTT. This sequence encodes CSDGTSSDTQYF.